The source of this T cell receptor beta chain is a study of shared clonotypes between healthy human individuals. The V gene end was trimmed by 6 bases and the J gene end by 5 bases; junction bases not matched to a gene: 5. Germline CDR1 SQVTM, CDR2 ANQGSEA. The CDR3 length is 14 residues. TCRdb keeps only in-frame clones here, not all; method: immunoSEQ multiplex PCR. This sample has over 1.4 million clones, with roughly 96% found just once. J is TRBJ2-6 and V is TRBV29-1; 9 bases are a match to TRBD1. This TCR came from a man aged 30 to 39 in good health. Sequencing used naive CD4+ T cells sorted from blood. The subset: CD45RA+ positively selected. The CDR3 DNA follows: TGCAGCGTAGCACAGGGGGCCTGGGCCAACGTCCTGACTTTC. It codes for CSVAQGAWANVLTF.